The clone carrying this TCR beta chain was recorded many times. The antigen remains undetermined. The V segment lost 3 bases and the J segment 1 base; nucleotides outside the gene matches: 7. The CDR3 sequence is 17 residues long. This sample was taken from a study of CD8 T cells in ankylosing spondylitis. Points from the study as a whole: Previously reported in reactive arthritis synovial fluid and blood were some of the motif variants.

One entry per CDR3 protein results from TCRdb running MiXCR on the 5' RACE reads. This sample carries about 130,000 distinct CDR3 sequences, roughly 10% of them seen once, and the ten largest clones take about 4%. The chain couples TRBV12-3 or TRBV12-4 to TRBJ2-5; the match to TRBD2 covers 11 bases. Specimen: blood, either unsorted or a sorted T cell fraction (not recorded which). The clonotype originates from a female donor with ankylosing spondylitis or in good health (not recorded which). The CDR3 sequence: CASSLGTSGSTQETQYF. In DNA form, the CDR3 reads TGTGCCAGCAGTTTGGGAACTAGCGGGAGTACCCAAGAGACCCAGTACTTC.